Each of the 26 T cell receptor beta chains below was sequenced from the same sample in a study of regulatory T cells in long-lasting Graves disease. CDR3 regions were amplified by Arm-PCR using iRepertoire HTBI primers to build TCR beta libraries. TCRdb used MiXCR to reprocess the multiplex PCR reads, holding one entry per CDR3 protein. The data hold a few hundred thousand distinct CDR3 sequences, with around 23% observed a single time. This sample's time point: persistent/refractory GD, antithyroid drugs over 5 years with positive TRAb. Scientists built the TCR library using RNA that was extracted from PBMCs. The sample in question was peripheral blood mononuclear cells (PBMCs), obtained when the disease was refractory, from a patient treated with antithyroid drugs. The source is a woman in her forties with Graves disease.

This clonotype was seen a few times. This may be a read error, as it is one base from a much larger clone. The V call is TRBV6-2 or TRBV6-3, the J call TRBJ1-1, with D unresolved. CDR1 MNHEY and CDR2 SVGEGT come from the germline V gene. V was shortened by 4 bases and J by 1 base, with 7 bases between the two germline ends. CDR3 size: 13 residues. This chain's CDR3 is CASSWYPNTEAFF. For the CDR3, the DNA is TGTGCCAGCAGTTGGTACCCGAACACTGAAGCTTTCTTT.

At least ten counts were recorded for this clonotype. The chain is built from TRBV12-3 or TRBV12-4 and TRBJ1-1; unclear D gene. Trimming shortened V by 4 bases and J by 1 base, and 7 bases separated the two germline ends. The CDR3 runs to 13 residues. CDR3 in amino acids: CASSYGPNTEAFF. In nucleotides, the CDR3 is TGTGCCAGCAGTTACGGCCCGAACACTGAAGCTTTCTTT.

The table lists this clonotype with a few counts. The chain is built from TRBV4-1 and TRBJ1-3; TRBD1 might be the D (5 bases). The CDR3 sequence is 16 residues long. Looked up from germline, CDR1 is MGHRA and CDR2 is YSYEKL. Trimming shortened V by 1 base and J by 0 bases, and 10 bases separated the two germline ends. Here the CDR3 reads CASSQGQGGSGNTIYF. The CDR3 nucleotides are TGCGCCAGCAGCCAAGGGCAGGGAGGCTCTGGAAACACCATATATTTT.

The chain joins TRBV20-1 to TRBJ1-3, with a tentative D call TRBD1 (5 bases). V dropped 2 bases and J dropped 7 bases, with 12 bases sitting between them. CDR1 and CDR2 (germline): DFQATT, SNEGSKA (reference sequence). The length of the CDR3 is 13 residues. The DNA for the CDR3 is TGCAGTGCTAGATCCGACAGAGCCAACACCATATATTTT. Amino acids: CSARSDRANTIYF.

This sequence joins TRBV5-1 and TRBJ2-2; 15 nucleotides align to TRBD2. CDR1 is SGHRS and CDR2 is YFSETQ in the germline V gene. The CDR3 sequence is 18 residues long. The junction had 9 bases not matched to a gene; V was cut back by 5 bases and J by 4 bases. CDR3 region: CASSATGLAGGPTGELFF. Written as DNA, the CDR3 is TGCGCCAGCAGTGCGACCGGACTAGCGGGAGGGCCCACCGGGGAGCTGTTTTTT. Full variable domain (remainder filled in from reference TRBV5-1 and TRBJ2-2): KAGVTQTPRYLIKTRGQQVTLSCSPISGHRSVSWYQQTPGQGLQFLFEYFSETQRNKGNFPGRFSGRQFSNSRSEMNVSTLELGDSALYLCASSATGLAGGPTGELFFGEGSRLTVL.

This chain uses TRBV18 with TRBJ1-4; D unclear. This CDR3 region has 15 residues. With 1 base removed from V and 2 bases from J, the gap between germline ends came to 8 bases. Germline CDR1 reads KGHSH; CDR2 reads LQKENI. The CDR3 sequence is CASSPLSSTNEKLFF. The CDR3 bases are TGTGCCAGCTCACCACTTTCGTCTACTAATGAAAAACTGTTTTTT.

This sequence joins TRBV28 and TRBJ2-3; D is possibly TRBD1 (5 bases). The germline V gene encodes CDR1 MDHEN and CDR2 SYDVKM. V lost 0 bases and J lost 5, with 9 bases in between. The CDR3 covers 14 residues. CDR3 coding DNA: TGTGCCAGCAGTTTATGGCTGACAGAAGATACGCAGTATTTT. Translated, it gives CASSLWLTEDTQYF.

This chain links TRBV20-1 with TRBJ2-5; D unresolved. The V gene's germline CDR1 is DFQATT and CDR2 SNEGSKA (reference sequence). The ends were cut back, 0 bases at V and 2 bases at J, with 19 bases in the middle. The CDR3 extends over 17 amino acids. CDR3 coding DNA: TGCAGTGCTAGAGATTTAAGCGAGCCTCGCCGGCAAGAGACCCAGTACTTC. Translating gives CSARDLSEPRRQETQYF.

CDR3 nucleotides: TGCGCCAGCAGTGAGTCGGGGGGGACATTCAATCAGCCCCAGCATTTT. Its protein product is CASSESGGTFNQPQHF. The gene calls are TRBV10-2 and TRBJ1-5; D perhaps matches TRBD1 (6 bases). The CDR3 loop spans 16 amino acids. The germline CDR1 and CDR2 sequences are WSHSY and SAAADI. V shed 0 bases and J shed 3 bases, with 12 bases lying between them.

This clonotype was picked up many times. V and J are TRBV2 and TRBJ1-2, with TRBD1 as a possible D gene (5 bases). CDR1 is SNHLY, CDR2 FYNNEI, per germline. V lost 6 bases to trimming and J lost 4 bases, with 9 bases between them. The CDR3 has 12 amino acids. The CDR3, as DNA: TGTGCCAGCAGGGACATTGGCTATGGCTACACCTTC. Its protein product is CASRDIGYGYTF.

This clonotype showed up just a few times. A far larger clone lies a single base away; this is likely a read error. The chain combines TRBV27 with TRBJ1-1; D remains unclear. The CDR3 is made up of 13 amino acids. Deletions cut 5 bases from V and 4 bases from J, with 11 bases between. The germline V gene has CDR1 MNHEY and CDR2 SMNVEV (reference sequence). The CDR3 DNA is TGTGCCAGCAGTAAGCGATGGGGCACTGAAGCTTTCTTT. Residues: CASSKRWGTEAFF.

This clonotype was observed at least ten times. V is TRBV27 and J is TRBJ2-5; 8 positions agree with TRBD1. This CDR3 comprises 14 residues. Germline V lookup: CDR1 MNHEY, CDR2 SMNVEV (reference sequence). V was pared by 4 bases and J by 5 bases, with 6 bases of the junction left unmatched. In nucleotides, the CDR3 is TGTGCCAGCAGTTCGGACAGGGCCACGGAGACCCAGTACTTC. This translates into CASSSDRATETQYF.

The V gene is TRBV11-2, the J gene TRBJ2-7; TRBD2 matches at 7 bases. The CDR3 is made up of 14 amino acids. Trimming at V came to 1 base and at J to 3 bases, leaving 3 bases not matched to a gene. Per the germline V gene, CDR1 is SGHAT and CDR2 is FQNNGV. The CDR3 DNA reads TGTGCCAGCAGCTTAGGGGACTACCGCTACGAGCAGTACTTC. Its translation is CASSLGDYRYEQYF.

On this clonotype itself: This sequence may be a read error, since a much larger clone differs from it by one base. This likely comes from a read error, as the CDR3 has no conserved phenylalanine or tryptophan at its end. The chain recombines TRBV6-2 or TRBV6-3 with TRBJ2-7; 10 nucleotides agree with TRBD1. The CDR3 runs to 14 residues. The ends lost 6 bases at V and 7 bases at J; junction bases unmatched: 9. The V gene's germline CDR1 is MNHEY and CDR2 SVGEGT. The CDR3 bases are TGTGCCAGCAGGACAGGGGGCGCGGATGAAGAGCAGTACCTC. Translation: CASRTGGADEEQYL.

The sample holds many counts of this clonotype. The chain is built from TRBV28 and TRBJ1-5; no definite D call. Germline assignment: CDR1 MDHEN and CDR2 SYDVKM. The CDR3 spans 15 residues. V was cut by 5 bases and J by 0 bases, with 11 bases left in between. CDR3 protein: CASSPLGYSNQPQHF. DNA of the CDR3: TGTGCCAGCAGTCCCCTGGGCTATAGCAATCAGCCCCAGCATTTT.

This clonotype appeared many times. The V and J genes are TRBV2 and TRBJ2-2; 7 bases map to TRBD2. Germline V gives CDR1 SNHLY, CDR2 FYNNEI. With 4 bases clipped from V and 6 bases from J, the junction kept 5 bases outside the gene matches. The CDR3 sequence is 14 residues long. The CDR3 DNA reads TGTGCCAGCAGTGTGCGGGAGAAACCCGGGGAGCTGTTTTTT. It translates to CASSVREKPGELFF. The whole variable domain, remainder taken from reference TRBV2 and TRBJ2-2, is EPEVTQTPSHQVTQMGQEVILRCVPISNHLYFYWYRQILGQKVEFLVSFYNNEISEKSEIFDDQFSVERPDGSNFTLKIRSTKLEDSAMYFCASSVREKPGELFFGEGSRLTVL.

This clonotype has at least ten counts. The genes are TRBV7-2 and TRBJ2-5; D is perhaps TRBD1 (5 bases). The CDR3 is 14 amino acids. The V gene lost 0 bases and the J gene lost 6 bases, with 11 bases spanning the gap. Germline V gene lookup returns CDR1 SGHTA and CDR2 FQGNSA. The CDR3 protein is CASSLAGARKTQYF. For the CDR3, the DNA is TGTGCCAGCAGCTTAGCTGGGGCGAGGAAGACCCAGTACTTC.

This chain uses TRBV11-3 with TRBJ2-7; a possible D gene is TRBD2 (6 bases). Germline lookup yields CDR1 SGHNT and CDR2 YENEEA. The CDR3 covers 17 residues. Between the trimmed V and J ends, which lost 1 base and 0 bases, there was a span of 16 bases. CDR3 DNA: TGTGCCAGCAGCTTAGGGGGAAGCGGGCCTATCTCCTACGAGCAGTACTTC. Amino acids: CASSLGGSGPISYEQYF.

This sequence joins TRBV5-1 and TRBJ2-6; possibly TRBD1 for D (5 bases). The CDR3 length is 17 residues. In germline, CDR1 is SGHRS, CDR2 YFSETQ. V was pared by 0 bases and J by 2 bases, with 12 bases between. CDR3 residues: CASSLAAGKPGANVLTF. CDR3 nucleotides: TGCGCCAGCAGCTTGGCGGCAGGGAAGCCTGGGGCCAACGTCCTGACTTTC.

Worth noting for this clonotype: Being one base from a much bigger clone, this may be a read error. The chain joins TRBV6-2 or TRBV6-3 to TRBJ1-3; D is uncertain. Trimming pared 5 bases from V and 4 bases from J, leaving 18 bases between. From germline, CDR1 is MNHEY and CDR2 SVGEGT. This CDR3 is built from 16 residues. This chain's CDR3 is CASSPRSREGGNTIYF. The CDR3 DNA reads TGTGCCAGCAGTCCCCGGTCGAGGGAAGGGGGAAACACCATATATTTT.

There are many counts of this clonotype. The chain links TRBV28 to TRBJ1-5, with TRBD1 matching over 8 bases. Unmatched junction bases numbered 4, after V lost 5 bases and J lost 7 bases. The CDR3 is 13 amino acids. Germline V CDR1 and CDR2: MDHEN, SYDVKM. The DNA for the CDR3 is TGTGCCAGCAGTCACAGGGGGTCACAGCCCCAGCATTTT. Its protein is CASSHRGSQPQHF.

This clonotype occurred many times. As DNA, the CDR3 is TGCAGTGCTGACTCGTACAATGAGCAGTTCTTC. Encoded protein: CSADSYNEQFF. This chain connects TRBV20-1 to TRBJ2-1; D ambiguous. There are 11 residues in the CDR3. Germline CDR1 DFQATT, CDR2 SNEGSKA (reference sequence). V lost 5 bases, J lost 4 bases, and 6 bases lay in between.

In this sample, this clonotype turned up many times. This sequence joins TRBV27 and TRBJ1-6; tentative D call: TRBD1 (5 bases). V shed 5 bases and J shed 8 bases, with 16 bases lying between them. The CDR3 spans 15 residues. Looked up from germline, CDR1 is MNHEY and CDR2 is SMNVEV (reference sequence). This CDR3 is CASSPYGDSDSPLHF. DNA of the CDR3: TGTGCCAGCAGTCCATATGGGGACTCTGATTCACCCCTCCACTTT.

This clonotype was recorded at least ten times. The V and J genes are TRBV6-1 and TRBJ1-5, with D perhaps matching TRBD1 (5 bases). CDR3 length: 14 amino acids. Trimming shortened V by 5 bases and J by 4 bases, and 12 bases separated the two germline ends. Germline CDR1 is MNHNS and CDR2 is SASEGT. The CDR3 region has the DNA TGTGCCAGCAGTCCCGACAGACGTAATCAGCCCCAGCATTTT. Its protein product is CASSPDRRNQPQHF.

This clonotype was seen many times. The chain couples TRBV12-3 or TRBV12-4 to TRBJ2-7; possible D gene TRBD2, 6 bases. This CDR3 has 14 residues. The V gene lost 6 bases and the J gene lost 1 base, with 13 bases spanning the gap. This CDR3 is CASSPGGFSYEQYF. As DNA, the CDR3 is TGTGCCAGCAGCCCCGGGGGATTTTCCTACGAGCAGTACTTC.

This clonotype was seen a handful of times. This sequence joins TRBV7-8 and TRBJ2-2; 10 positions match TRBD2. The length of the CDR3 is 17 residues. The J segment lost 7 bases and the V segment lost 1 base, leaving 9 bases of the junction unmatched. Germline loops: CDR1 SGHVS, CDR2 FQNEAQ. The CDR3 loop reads CASSLDQREGRYGELFF. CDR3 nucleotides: TGTGCCAGCAGCTTAGATCAGCGGGAGGGCAGATACGGGGAGCTGTTTTTT. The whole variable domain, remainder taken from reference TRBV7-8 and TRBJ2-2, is GAGVSQSPRYKVAKRGQDVALRCDPISGHVSLFWYQQALGQGPEFLTYFQNEAQLDKSGLPSDRFFAERPEGSVSTLKIQRTQQEDSAVYLCASSLDQREGRYGELFFGEGSRLTVL.